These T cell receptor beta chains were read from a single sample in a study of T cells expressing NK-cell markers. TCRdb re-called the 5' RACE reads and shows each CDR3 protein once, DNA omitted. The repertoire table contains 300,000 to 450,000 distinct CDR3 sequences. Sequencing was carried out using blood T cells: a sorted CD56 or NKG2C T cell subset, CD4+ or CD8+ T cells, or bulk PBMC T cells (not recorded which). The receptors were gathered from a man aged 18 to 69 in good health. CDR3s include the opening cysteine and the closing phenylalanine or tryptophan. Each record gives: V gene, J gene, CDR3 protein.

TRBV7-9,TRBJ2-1,CASSYTGYSYNEQFF
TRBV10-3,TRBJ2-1,CAIRRIAGGMNEQFF
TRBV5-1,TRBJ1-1,CASSPAGRGTEAFF
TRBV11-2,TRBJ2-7,CASSQVGGGSSYEQYF
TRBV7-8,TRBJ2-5,CASSLARNKETQYF
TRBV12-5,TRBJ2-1,CASGQGTSGHNEQFF
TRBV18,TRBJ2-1,CASSPGAPNEQFF
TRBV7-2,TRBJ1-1,CASSLVGGIEAFF
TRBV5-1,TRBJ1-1,CASKRGYSGNTEAFF
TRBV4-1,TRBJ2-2,CASSQERGSGGPNTGELFF
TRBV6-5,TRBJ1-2,CASSYLDRGPSWGYGYTF
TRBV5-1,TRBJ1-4,CASSLSNPGGYEKLFF
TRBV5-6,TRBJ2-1,CASSLAPSLAQIYNEQFF
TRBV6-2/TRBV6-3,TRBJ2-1,CASSPTSGKQFF
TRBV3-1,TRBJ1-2,CASSQADRPNYGYTF
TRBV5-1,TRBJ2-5,CASSSTGEGLETQYF
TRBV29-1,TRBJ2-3,CSVVFRNGRQYF
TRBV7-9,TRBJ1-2,CASTRGGQYGYTF
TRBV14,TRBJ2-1,CASSPQGWPYNEQFF
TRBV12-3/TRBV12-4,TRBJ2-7,CASTLSGTGYNEQYF
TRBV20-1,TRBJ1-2,CSASLTGASTGYTF
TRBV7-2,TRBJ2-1,CASSLIAGNMNEQFF
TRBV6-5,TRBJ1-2,CASSYSPGQPYGYTF
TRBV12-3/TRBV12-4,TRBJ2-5,CASLRWTGNQETQYF
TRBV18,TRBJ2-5,CASSPQTARIEQTQYF
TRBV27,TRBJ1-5,CASSLNTLQPQHF
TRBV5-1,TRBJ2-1,CASRTSGGAKNNEQFF
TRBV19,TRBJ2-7,CASSMRTGSYEQYF
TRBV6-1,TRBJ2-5,CASSEKWGRETQYF
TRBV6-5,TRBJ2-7,CASKVLASYEQYF
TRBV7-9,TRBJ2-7,CASSALRVNNLYEQYF
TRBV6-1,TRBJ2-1,CASSQSKTSGYYNEQFF
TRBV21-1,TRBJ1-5,CASSPRRPGDQPQHF
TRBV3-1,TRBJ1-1,CASSQNRGHEAFF